Ten or more counts support the clone carrying this T cell receptor beta chain. Whole blood, unfractionated, served as the material for total RNA extraction. This entry belongs to a study of human T cells and chemical hapten exposure. V dropped 7 bases and J dropped 4; count of bases not matched to a gene: 6. This CDR3 spans 12 amino acids. CDR1 and CDR2 (germline): SQVTM, ANQGSEA. Single cDNA molecules in the library carried unique molecular identifiers attached during preparation. TCRdb called the reads again in MiXCR, with one record for every CDR3 protein. Counted here are about 120,000 distinct CDR3 sequences, more than 8.5% occurring once; the ten biggest clones make up roughly 1.5%.

J is TRBJ1-2 and V is TRBV29-1; 7 bases are a match to TRBD1. The sequence was collected from a human donor in good health. Some clones in this sample may be carry-over from other donors' samples. The sample was whole blood. The CDR3 DNA is TGCAGCGACCGGGACAGTCCCTATGGCTACACCTTC. Amino acids: CSDRDSPYGYTF.